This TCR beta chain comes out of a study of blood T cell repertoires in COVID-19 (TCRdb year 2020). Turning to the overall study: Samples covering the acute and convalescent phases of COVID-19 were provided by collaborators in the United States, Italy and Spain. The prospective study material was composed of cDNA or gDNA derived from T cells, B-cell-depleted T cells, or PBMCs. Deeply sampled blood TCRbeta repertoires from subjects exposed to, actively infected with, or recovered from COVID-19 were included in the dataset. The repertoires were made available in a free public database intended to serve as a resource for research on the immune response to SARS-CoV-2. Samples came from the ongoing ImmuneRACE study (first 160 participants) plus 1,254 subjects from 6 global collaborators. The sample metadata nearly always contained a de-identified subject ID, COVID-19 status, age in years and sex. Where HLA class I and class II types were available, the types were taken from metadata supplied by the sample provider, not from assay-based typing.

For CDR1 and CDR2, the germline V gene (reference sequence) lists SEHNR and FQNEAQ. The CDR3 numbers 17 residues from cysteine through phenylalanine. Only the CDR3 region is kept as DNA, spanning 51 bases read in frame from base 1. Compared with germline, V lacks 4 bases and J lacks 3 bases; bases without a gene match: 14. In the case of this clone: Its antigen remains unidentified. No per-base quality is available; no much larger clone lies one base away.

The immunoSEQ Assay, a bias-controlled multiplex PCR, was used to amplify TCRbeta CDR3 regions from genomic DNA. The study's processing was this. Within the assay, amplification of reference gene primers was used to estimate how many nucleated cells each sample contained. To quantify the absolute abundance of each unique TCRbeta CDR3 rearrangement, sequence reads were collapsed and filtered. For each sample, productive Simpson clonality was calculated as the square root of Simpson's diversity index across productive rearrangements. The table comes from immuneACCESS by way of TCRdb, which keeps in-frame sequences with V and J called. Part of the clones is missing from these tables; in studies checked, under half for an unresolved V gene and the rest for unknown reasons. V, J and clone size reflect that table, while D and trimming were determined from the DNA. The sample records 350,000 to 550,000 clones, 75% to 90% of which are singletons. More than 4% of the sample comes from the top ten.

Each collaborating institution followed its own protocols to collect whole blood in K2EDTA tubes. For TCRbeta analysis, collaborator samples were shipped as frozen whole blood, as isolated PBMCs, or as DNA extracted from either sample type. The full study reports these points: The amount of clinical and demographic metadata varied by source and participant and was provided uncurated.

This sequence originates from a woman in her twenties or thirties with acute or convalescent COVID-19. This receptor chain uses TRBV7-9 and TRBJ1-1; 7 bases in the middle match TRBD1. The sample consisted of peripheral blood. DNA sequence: TGTGCCAGCAGCTCCACTTCAGGGACAGTGCGGGACACTGAAGCTTTCTTT. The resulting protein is CASSSTSGTVRDTEAFF.